The clone carrying this TCR beta chain occurred a few times. Time point denoted: before natalizumab initiation. V lost 7 bases to trimming and J lost 2 bases, with 15 bases between them. The CDR3 loop spans 15 amino acids. Germline assignment: CDR1 LNHDA and CDR2 SQIVND (reference sequence). This table comes from immunoSEQ multiplex PCR, and its TCRdb copy is limited to in-frame clones, with some not included. Of approximately 31,000 clones in the sample, 75% to 90% were seen once. The data derive from a study of multiple sclerosis patients with progressive multifocal leukoencephalopathy. This receptor was obtained from a human donor with multiple sclerosis. This chain connects TRBV19 to TRBJ1-5, with D perhaps matching TRBD1 (5 bases). The sequenced material came from PBMCs. The CDR3 sequence: CASTTLGTGNQPQHF. The CDR3 region has the DNA TGTGCCAGTACTACCCTCGGGACCGGCAATCAGCCCCAGCATTTT.